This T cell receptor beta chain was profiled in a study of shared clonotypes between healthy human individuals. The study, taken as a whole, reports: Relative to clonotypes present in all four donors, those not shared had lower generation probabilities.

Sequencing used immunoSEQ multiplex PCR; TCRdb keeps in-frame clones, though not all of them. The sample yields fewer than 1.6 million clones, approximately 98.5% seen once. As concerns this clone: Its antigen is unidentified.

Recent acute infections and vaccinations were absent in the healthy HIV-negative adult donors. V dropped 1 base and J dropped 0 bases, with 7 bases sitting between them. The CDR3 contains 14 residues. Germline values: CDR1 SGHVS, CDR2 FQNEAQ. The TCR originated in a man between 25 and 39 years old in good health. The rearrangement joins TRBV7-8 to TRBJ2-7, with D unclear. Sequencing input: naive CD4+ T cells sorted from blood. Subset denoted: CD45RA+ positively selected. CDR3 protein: CASSLVGISYEQYF. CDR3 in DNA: TGTGCCAGCAGCTTAGTAGGGATCTCCTACGAGCAGTACTTC.